These 30 T cell receptor beta chains were sequenced from one sample in a study of T cell responses to AZD1222 COVID-19 vaccine. Measured with immunoSEQ multiplex PCR; TCRdb has only the in-frame clones, and not every one. The repertoire includes roughly 160,000 clones, roughly 90% of them detected once, and over 1.5% sits in the top ten. Specimen: peripheral blood, collected on day 0 of AZD1222 vaccination. The source of these receptors is an adult in good health.

The chain recombines TRBV24-1 with TRBJ2-7; D is undetermined. V was clipped by 9 bases and J by 0 bases, with 14 bases between them. Looked up from germline, CDR1 is KGHDR and CDR2 is SFDVKD. CDR3 size: 14 residues. CDR3 residues: CATCGAPSSYEQYF. The CDR3, as DNA: TGTGCCACCTGCGGAGCGCCGAGCTCCTACGAGCAGTACTTC.

The CDR3 nucleotides are TGCGCCAGCAGACCCGGGACAGGGAGCGGAAACACCATATATTTT. Translation gives CASRPGTGSGNTIYF. The chain has TRBV5-1 and TRBJ1-3; 9 bases match TRBD1. The CDR3 consists of 15 residues. With V trimmed by 5 bases and J by 4 bases, 7 bases remained unmatched. The V gene's germline CDR1 is SGHRS and CDR2 YFSETQ.

The genes are TRBV21-1 and TRBJ1-5. TRBV21-1 is a listed pseudogene. The CDR3 spans 10 residues. The CDR3 sequence is CARSNQPQHF. The CDR3 DNA follows: TGTGCCAGGAGCAATCAGCCCCAGCATTTT.

The chain couples TRBV2 to TRBJ1-6; 9 nucleotides line up with TRBD1. Germline trimming cut 2 bases from V and 7 bases from J; bases unmatched to any gene: 3. CDR1 is SNHLY and CDR2 is FYNNEI in the germline V gene. There are 15 residues in the CDR3. The CDR3 reads CASSERTGENSPLHF. In DNA, the CDR3 is TGTGCCAGCAGTGAAAGGACAGGGGAGAATTCACCCCTCCACTTT.

V and J are TRBV3-1 (or the pseudogene TRBV3-2) and TRBJ2-7, with 9 bases lining up with TRBD2. Germline V CDR1 and CDR2: LGHDT, YNNKEL (reference sequence). This CDR3 is built from 14 residues. The ends lost 3 bases at V and 2 bases at J; junction bases unmatched: 2. CDR3 residues: CASSHASGAYEQYF. The CDR3 bases are TGTGCCAGCAGCCACGCTAGCGGGGCCTACGAGCAGTACTTC.

The V and J genes are TRBV5-6 and TRBJ2-3, with 12 bases identical to TRBD2. Unmatched junction bases numbered 0, after V lost 4 bases and J lost 3 bases. The germline V gene has CDR1 SGHDT and CDR2 YYEEEE. CDR3 length equals 14 residues. The CDR3 nucleotides read TGTGCCAGCAGCCTAGCGGGGGGGACAGATACGCAGTATTTT. As protein: CASSLAGGTDTQYF.

This clone was observed a handful of times. The rearrangement joins TRBV27 to TRBJ1-4; no clear D gene. CDR3 length: 14 amino acids. CDR1 is MNHEY, CDR2 SMNVEV, per germline (reference sequence). Between the trimmed V and J ends, which lost 5 bases and 0 bases, there was a span of 7 bases. CDR3 DNA sequence: TGTGCCAGCAGTCGACTGACAACTAATGAAAAACTGTTTTTT. It translates to CASSRLTTNEKLFF.

The chain combines TRBV6-4 with TRBJ2-1, with D unclear. Between the trimmed V and J ends, which lost 3 bases and 6 bases, there was a span of 24 bases. From germline, CDR1 is MRHNA and CDR2 SNTAGT. The CDR3 totals 18 residues. In nucleotides, the CDR3 is TGTGCCAGCAGTGAAGGGCCAGCGAGTGGGCGCCTGGGCAATGAGCAGTTCTTC. Its protein is CASSEGPASGRLGNEQFF.

The V gene is TRBV27, the J gene TRBJ1-1, with TRBD1 matching over 9 bases. CDR3 length: 15 amino acids. Per the germline V gene, CDR1 is MNHEY and CDR2 is SMNVEV (reference sequence). Trimming removed 8 bases from V and 7 bases from J; junction bases left unmatched: 14. Here the CDR3 DNA reads TGTGCCAGCCGCCCGAAGAGGACAGGGGCCTTTGAAGCTTTCTTT. Its translation is CASRPKRTGAFEAFF.

The V gene is TRBV25-1, the J gene TRBJ1-3, with 10 nucleotides matching TRBD1. Per the germline V gene, CDR1 is MGHDK and CDR2 is SYGVNS. CDR3 length: 18 amino acids. Trimming removed 5 bases from V and 1 base from J; junction bases left unmatched: 11. The CDR3 protein is CASSPRQGARVSGNTIYF. The CDR3 region has the DNA TGTGCCAGCAGTCCGCGACAGGGGGCGCGGGTATCTGGAAACACCATATATTTT. The entire variable domain, with the rest obtained from reference TRBV25-1 and TRBJ1-3, is as follows: EADIYQTPRYLVIGTGKKITLECSQTMGHDKMYWYQQDPGMELHLIHYSYGVNSTEKGDLSSESTVSRIRTEHFPLTLESARPSHTSQYLCASSPRQGARVSGNTIYFGEGSWLTVV.

This chain joins TRBV6-2 or TRBV6-3 and TRBJ1-5, with TRBD1 as a possible D gene (6 bases). The CDR3 loop spans 16 amino acids. Between the trimmed V and J ends, which lost 2 bases and 0 bases, there was a span of 11 bases. The V gene's germline CDR1 is MNHEY and CDR2 SVGEGT. CDR3 sequence: CASSYQGRGSNQPQHF. CDR3 DNA: TGTGCCAGCAGTTACCAGGGCAGGGGTAGCAATCAGCCCCAGCATTTT.

The rearrangement links TRBV6-1 to TRBJ1-5, with 9 bases matching TRBD1. The V gene's germline CDR1 is MNHNS and CDR2 SASEGT. With 0 bases clipped from V and 6 bases from J, the junction kept 6 bases outside the gene matches. CDR3 length: 16 amino acids. The CDR3: CASSEAGTGLSQPQHF. In DNA form, the CDR3 reads TGTGCCAGCAGTGAAGCGGGGACAGGGCTCAGTCAGCCCCAGCATTTT.

The rearrangement uses TRBV5-1 and TRBJ2-7, with D uncertain. V shed 2 bases and J shed 2 bases, with 5 bases lying between them. This CDR3 comprises 12 residues. Germline CDR1 reads SGHRS; CDR2 reads YFSETQ. For the CDR3, the DNA is TGCGCCAGCAGCTTAGGAACCTACGAGCAGTACTTC. This codes for CASSLGTYEQYF.

This clone was seen ten or more times. V and J are TRBV5-6 and TRBJ2-7; 7 bases match TRBD1. CDR1 and CDR2 (germline): SGHDT, YYEEEE. The CDR3 is 15 residues long. J was trimmed by 7 bases and V by 3 bases; bases with no gene match: 13. CDR3 protein: CASSWAGQVVNEQYF. CDR3 sequence (DNA): TGTGCCAGCAGCTGGGCAGGACAGGTGGTAAATGAGCAGTACTTC.

This rearrangement joins TRBV7-8 to TRBJ1-5; TRBD1 matches 7 bases. This CDR3 contains 15 residues. V trimming: 3 bases; J trimming: 2 bases; junction bases outside the gene matches: 4. Germline CDR1 and CDR2: SGHVS and FQNEAQ. Here the CDR3 DNA reads TGTGCCAGCAGCTTGGGAACAGGGGGCAATCAGCCCCAGCATTTT. This translates into CASSLGTGGNQPQHF.

In its sample, this clone was seen once. The chain uses TRBV7-2 and TRBJ1-1; D uncertain. The CDR3 is 14 residues long. Germline V CDR1 and CDR2: SGHTA, FQGNSA. Trimming left V 1 base short and J 2 bases short, with 8 bases between. CDR3 nucleotide sequence: TGTGCCAGCAGCTTAGGCATAATAAACACTGAAGCTTTCTTT. As protein: CASSLGIINTEAFF.

V and J are TRBV6-5 and TRBJ1-6; 9 nucleotides align to TRBD1. The CDR3 covers 16 residues. The junction had 8 bases not matched to a gene; V was cut back by 2 bases and J by 9 bases. The germline V gene has CDR1 MNHEY and CDR2 SVGAGI. The DNA of the CDR3 is TGTGCCAGCAGTTACGGGTACGGGACAGGGAGTTCACCCCTCCACTTT. Amino acid sequence: CASSYGYGTGSSPLHF.

The chain recombines TRBV7-6 with TRBJ2-7; a weak D match, TRBD2 (5 bases). The CDR3 consists of 15 residues. V lost 3 bases and J 2 bases, leaving 14 bases between the germline ends. The germline V gene encodes CDR1 SGHVS and CDR2 FNYEAQ. CDR3 sequence (DNA): TGTGCCAGCAGCTTGGCCCCGGACTCTACCTACGAGCAGTACTTC. It translates to CASSLAPDSTYEQYF.

The rearrangement joins TRBV6-5 to TRBJ1-6; TRBD1 is a possible D gene (5 bases). Trimming left V 2 bases short and J 5 bases short, with 10 bases between. Germline CDR1 is MNHEY and CDR2 is SVGAGI. The CDR3 sequence is 15 residues long. The CDR3 here is CASSYGAGNNSPLHF. CDR3 bases: TGTGCCAGCAGTTACGGGGCCGGGAATAATTCACCCCTCCACTTT.

This chain uses TRBV6-5 with TRBJ2-3; TRBD2 aligns across 11 bases. This CDR3 has 15 residues. The germline V gene encodes CDR1 MNHEY and CDR2 SVGAGI. V was pared by 6 bases and J by 5 bases, with 7 bases of the junction left unmatched. The CDR3 region has the DNA TGTGCCAGCAGGAAGGGACTAGCGGTGCGAGATACGCAGTATTTT. It codes for CASRKGLAVRDTQYF.

The chain carries TRBV7-9 and TRBJ1-5; TRBD1 matches at 7 bases. V was clipped by 4 bases and J by 4 bases; unmatched bases: 7. The CDR3 length is 15 residues. Germline V lookup: CDR1 SEHNR, CDR2 FQNEAQ (reference sequence). The CDR3 loop reads CASSYRDSRNQPQHF. The CDR3 DNA follows: TGTGCCAGCAGCTACCGGGACAGCCGGAATCAGCCCCAGCATTTT.

This chain links TRBV7-8 with TRBJ2-5; D unclear. The CDR3 consists of 14 residues. Germline V lookup: CDR1 SGHVS, CDR2 FQNEAQ. V shed 2 bases and J shed 0 bases, with 7 bases lying between them. The DNA for the CDR3 is TGTGCCAGCAGCTTAAACGAGTACCAAGAGACCCAGTACTTC. Translation: CASSLNEYQETQYF.

The chain carries TRBV30 and TRBJ2-2; D is undetermined. CDR3 size: 12 residues. CDR1 and CDR2 from the germline V gene are GTSNPN and SVGIG (reference sequence). V was clipped by 0 bases and J by 9 bases, with 8 bases between them. The CDR3 coding sequence is TGTGCCTGGAGTGTTGGGGTCAGGGAGCTGTTTTTT. Amino acids: CAWSVGVRELFF.

The chain uses TRBV29-1 and TRBJ2-5; TRBD1 might be the D (6 bases). Per the germline V gene, CDR1 is SQVTM and CDR2 is ANQGSEA. The V gene lost 7 bases and the J gene lost 3 bases, with 18 bases spanning the gap. The CDR3 covers 14 residues. CDR3 sequence (DNA): TGCAGCGCTGGACAGATCTTACAGAAAGAGACCCAGTACTTC. Protein product: CSAGQILQKETQYF. The full variable domain, in which reference TRBV29-1 and TRBJ2-5 provide the parts outside the CDR3, is SAVISQKPSRDICQRGTSLTIQCQVDSQVTMMFWYRQQPGQSLTLIATANQGSEATYESGFVIDKFPISRPNLTFSTLTVSNMSPEDSSIYLCSAGQILQKETQYFGPGTRLLVL.

V is TRBV5-8 and J is TRBJ1-2; unclear D gene. Germline CDR1 is SGHTS and CDR2 is YDEGEE. V dropped 1 base and J dropped 5 bases, with 18 bases sitting between them. This CDR3 comprises 16 residues. The CDR3 loop is CASSLTGRTITYGYTF. CDR3 coding DNA: TGTGCCAGCAGCTTGACGGGCAGGACTATTACTTATGGCTACACCTTC.

The chain has TRBV2 and TRBJ2-7, with D perhaps TRBD1 (5 bases). V lost 7 bases and J lost 4, with 11 bases in between. The CDR3 length is 12 residues. Germline loops: CDR1 SNHLY, CDR2 FYNNEI. The CDR3: CASMRQIYEQYF. CDR3 bases: TGTGCCAGCATGAGACAGATTTACGAGCAGTACTTC.

The chain is built from TRBV9 and TRBJ2-7, with TRBD2 as a possible D gene (7 bases). The CDR3 loop spans 14 amino acids. Between the trimmed V and J ends, which lost 3 bases and 3 bases, there was a span of 13 bases. Germline V lookup: CDR1 SGDLS, CDR2 YYNGEE. Here the CDR3 DNA reads TGTGCCAGCAGCGGAGGGGGGGCGAACTACGAGCAGTACTTC. The encoded protein is CASSGGGANYEQYF.

This sequence joins TRBV3-1 (or the pseudogene TRBV3-2) and TRBJ1-4; 8 nucleotides agree with TRBD1. CDR3 size: 14 residues. Germline trimming cut 4 bases from V and 7 bases from J; bases unmatched to any gene: 5. CDR1 and CDR2 (germline): LGHDT, YNNKEL (reference sequence). Here the CDR3 DNA reads TGTGCCAGCAGCCCATCCAGGGGGCGTGAAAAACTGTTTTTT. This encodes CASSPSRGREKLFF.

The chain couples TRBV6-6 to TRBJ2-6, with 9 bases aligning to TRBD1. J was trimmed by 0 bases and V by 5 bases; bases with no gene match: 8. The CDR3 has 18 residues. Looked up from germline, CDR1 is MNHNY and CDR2 is SVGAGI (reference sequence). In DNA, the CDR3 is TGTGCCAGCAGTCGTCAGGGACAGGGAATCTCTGGGGCCAACGTCCTGACTTTC. It codes for CASSRQGQGISGANVLTF.

The chain links TRBV3-1 (or the pseudogene TRBV3-2) to TRBJ2-7; D remains unclear. Germline CDR1 LGHDT, CDR2 YNNKEL (reference sequence). V lost 1 base and J 5 bases, leaving 9 bases between the germline ends. The CDR3 runs to 13 residues. The CDR3 protein is CASSQARSDEQYF. The CDR3 DNA sequence: TGTGCCAGCAGCCAAGCAAGGTCGGACGAGCAGTACTTC.